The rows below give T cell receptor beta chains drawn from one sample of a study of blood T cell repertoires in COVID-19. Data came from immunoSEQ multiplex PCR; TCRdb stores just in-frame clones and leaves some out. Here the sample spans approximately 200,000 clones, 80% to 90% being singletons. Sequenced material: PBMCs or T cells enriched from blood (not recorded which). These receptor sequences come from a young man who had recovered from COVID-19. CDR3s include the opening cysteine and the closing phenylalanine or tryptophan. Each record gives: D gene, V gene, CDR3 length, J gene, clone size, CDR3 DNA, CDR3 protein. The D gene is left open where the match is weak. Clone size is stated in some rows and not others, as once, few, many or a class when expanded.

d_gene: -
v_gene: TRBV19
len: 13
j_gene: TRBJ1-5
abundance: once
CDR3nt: TGTGCCAGTAAAATGGGAGGGGATCAGCCCCAGCATTTT
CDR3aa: CASKMGGDQPQHF

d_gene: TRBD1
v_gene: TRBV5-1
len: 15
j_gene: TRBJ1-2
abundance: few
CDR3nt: TGCGCCAGCAGCCCCACAGACAGGGGAACCGTCGGCTACACCTTC
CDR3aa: CASSPTDRGTVGYTF

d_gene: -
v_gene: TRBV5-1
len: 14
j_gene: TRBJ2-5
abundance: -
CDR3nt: TGCGCCAGCAGCTTGGGGGCCTCCTCGGAGACCCAGTACTTC
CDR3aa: CASSLGASSETQYF

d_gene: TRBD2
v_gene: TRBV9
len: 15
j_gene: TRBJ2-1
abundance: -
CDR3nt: TGTGCCAGCAGCTTGGGACTAGCGGGGGTCAATGAGCAGTTCTTC
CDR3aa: CASSLGLAGVNEQFF

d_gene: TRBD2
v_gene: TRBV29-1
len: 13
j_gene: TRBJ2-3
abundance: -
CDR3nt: TGCAGCGGTTATAGCGGGGAGGGAGATACGCAGTATTTT
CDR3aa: CSGYSGEGDTQYF

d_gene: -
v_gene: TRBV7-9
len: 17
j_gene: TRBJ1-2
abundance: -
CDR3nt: TGTGCCAGCAGTAAATTCCGGGACTCCCAGAGGGACTATGGCTACACCTTC
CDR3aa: CASSKFRDSQRDYGYTF

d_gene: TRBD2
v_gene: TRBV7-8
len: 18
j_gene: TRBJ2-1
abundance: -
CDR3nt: TGTGCCAGCAGCTCGGGACTAGCGGGAGCTACGTCGGCCAATGAGCAGTTCTTC
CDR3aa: CASSSGLAGATSANEQFF

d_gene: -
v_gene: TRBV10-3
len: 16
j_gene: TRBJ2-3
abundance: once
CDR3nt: TGTGCCATCAGTGAGTCGAAGGTAGCGAACACAGATACGCAGTATTTT
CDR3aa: CAISESKVANTDTQYF

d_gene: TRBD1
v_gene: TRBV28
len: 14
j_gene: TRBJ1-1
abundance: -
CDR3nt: TGTGCCAGCAGAATCCGACAGGGTAGCACTGAAGCTTTCTTT
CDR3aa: CASRIRQGSTEAFF

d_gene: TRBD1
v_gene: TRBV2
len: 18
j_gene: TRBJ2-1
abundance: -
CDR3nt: TGTGCCAGCAGTGAATCGAGGGGGCGCGGAATATCCTACAATGAGCAGTTCTTC
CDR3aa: CASSESRGRGISYNEQFF

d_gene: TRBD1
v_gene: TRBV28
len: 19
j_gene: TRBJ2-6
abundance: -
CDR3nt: TGTGCCAGCAGTCCCTACCGACAGGGAGTTAGTTCTGGGGCCAACGTCCTGACTTTC
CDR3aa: CASSPYRQGVSSGANVLTF

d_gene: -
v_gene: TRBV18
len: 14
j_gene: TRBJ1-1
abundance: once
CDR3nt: TGTGCCAGCTCACCTTCATGGGGGGACACTGAAGCTTTCTTT
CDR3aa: CASSPSWGDTEAFF

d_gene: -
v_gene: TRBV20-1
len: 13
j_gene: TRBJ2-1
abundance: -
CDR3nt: TGCAGTGCTAGTTTCCTAGCGTTCAATGAGCAGTTCTTC
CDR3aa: CSASFLAFNEQFF

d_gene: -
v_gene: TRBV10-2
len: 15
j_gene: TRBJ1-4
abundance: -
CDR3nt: TGCGCCAGCAGTTCTATACAGGGAAGGAATGAAAAACTGTTTTTT
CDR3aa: CASSSIQGRNEKLFF

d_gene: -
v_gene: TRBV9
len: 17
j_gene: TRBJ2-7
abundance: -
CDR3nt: TGTGCCAGCAGCGTAGCATCATGGGGGCAAAGTCCGAACGAGCAGTACTTC
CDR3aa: CASSVASWGQSPNEQYF

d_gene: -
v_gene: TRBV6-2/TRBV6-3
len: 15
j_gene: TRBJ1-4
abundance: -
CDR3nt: TGTGCCAGCAGTTTGACAAAGGCAACTAATGAAAAACTGTTTTTT
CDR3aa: CASSLTKATNEKLFF

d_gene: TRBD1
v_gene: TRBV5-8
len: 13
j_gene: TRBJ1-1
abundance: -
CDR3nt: TGTGCCAGCAGGCACGGACAGGGAACTGAAGCTTTCTTT
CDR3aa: CASRHGQGTEAFF

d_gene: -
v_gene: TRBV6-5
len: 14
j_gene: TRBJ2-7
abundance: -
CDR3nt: TGTGCCAGCAGTTACGGCCAGGATGGCTACGAGCAGTACTTC
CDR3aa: CASSYGQDGYEQYF

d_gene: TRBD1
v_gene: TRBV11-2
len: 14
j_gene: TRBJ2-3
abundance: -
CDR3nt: TGTGCCAGCAGCTCGACAGGGTTGGCAGATACGCAGTATTTT
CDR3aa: CASSSTGLADTQYF

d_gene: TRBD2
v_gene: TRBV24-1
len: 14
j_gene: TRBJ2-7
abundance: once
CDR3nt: TGTGCCACAACTACTAGCGGAGATGCCTACGAGCAGTACTTC
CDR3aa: CATTTSGDAYEQYF

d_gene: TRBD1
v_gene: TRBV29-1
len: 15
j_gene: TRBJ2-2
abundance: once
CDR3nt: TGCAGCGTTGAAGAGACAGGGGGCCCCACCGGGGAGCTGTTTTTT
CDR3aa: CSVEETGGPTGELFF